This TCR beta chain was recorded in a study of regulatory T cells in long-lasting Graves disease. General study results and limits: Segments TRBV28, TRBJ1-2 and TRBJ2-5 showed preferential usage in persistent disease.

Looked up from germline, CDR1 is SGHTA and CDR2 is FQGTGA. With 7 bases removed from V and 7 bases from J, the gap between germline ends came to 14 bases. This CDR3 has 13 amino acids. This clonotype was detected a few times. Its antigen is undetermined. The sample's time point: persistent/refractory GD, antithyroid drugs over 5 years with positive TRAb. RNA extracted from PBMCs served as the sequencing template. Doctors identified Graves' disease using the American Thyroid Association guidelines. Staff drew roughly 10 milliliters of peripheral blood into EDTA tubes. Arm-PCR of CDR3 regions with iRepertoire HTBI primers generated TCR beta libraries. In the original analysis: Taken together, the samples had 62 TRBV and 14 TRBJ segments identified. TCRdb redid the calling of the multiplex PCR reads with MiXCR, one entry per CDR3 protein. TCRdb's processing, not the authors', yielded these V and J calls. The table shows 350,000 to 450,000 distinct CDR3 sequences, with roughly 21% occurring only once.

This material consisted of peripheral blood mononuclear cells (PBMCs), taken when the disease was refractory, from a patient treated with antithyroid drugs. V is TRBV7-3 and J is TRBJ2-1; tentatively, D is TRBD2 (5 bases). The clonotype was recovered from a female donor with Graves disease. The CDR3 DNA is TGTGCCAGCACCAGCGGAGTCGGGAATGAGCAGTTCTTC. Translated: CASTSGVGNEQFF.